This TCR beta chain was found in a study of blood T cell repertoires in COVID-19. Background on the study: Sites across the United States, Italy and Spain contributed samples from acute and convalescent COVID-19. T cells, B-cell-depleted T cells, or PBMCs supplied cDNA or gDNA.

Authors' data handling: Reference gene primer amplification in the assay estimated nucleated cell counts. Data came from immunoSEQ multiplex PCR; TCRdb stores just in-frame clones and leaves some out. V and J calls and clone size follow that table, whereas D and trimming were derived from the DNA. Altogether just over 650,000 clones are present, 70% to 90% being singletons, with the ten largest covering over 0.2%. Sequencing was carried out using peripheral blood. The receptor comes from a woman in her late teens or twenties with acute or convalescent COVID-19.

The CDR3 protein is CASSEDPPGQGSGELFF. CDR3 coding DNA: TGTGCCAGCAGTGAGGACCCGCCGGGACAGGGATCCGGGGAGCTGTTTTTT. The chain uses TRBV6-4 and TRBJ2-2; 9 positions match TRBD1. This CDR3 has 17 amino acids. V lost 3 bases and J lost 6; bases outside the gene matches: 11. The germline gives CDR1 MRHNA, CDR2 SNTAGT.